These T cell receptor beta chains were read from a single sample in a study of T cell responses to AZD1222 COVID-19 vaccine. TCRdb's table, derived via immunoSEQ multiplex PCR, lists solely in-frame clones and lacks some. The table lists fewer than 180,000 clones, about 93% of them singletons, with roughly 3.1% in the top ten. This sample comprised peripheral blood, obtained 28 days after the second AZD1222 dose. The source is an adult who received the AZD1222 COVID-19 vaccine. Each CDR3 is given with its conserved first and last residue. A D gene is named only where the DNA matches it firmly. Clone size is stated in some rows and not others, as once, few, many or a class when expanded.

>TRBV27|-|-|TRBJ1-5
CASSPSQGDSNQPQHF
TGTGCCAGCAGTCCCTCACAGGGAGATAGCAATCAGCCCCAGCATTTT
>TRBV5-1|TRBD1|-|TRBJ1-4
CASSATIGTGNEKLFF
TGCGCCAGCAGCGCAACCATCGGGACAGGCAATGAAAAACTGTTTTTT
>TRBV19|TRBD2|-|TRBJ2-1
CASSPRLAGVHSYNEQFF
TGTGCCAGTAGTCCCAGACTAGCGGGAGTCCACTCCTACAATGAGCAGTTCTTC
>TRBV5-1|-|-|TRBJ1-3
CASSGQGNTIYF
TGCGCCAGCAGCGGACAGGGAAACACCATATATTTT
>TRBV19|-|-|TRBJ1-5
CASSSSGGGNQPQHF
TGTGCCAGTAGCTCCTCGGGGGGCGGCAATCAGCCCCAGCATTTT
>TRBV5-5|TRBD1|-|TRBJ1-1
CASSIQGAQNTEAFF
TGTGCCAGCAGCATACAGGGGGCGCAAAACACTGAAGCTTTCTTT
>TRBV27|-|-|TRBJ2-1
CASTTAHQGNQFF
TGTGCCAGCACCACTGCCCATCAGGGTAACCAGTTCTTC
>TRBV19|TRBD1|-|TRBJ1-5
CASSITGDSNQPQHF
TGTGCCAGTAGTATAACAGGGGATAGCAATCAGCCCCAGCATTTT
>TRBV21-1|-|-|TRBJ1-5
CASSKAPVVGAGQPQHF
TGTGCCAGCAGCAAAGCCCCAGTAGTAGGCGCGGGTCAGCCCCAGCATTTT
>TRBV15|-|-|TRBJ1-2
CATSRDRIRTSYGYTF
TGTGCCACCAGCAGAGATCGTATCCGGACAAGCTATGGCTACACCTTC
>TRBV7-9|-|-|TRBJ2-7
CASSLQGYEQYF
TGTGCCAGCAGCTTACAGGGTTACGAGCAGTACTTC
>TRBV29-1|-|-|TRBJ2-7
CSVETSMVPYEQYF
TGCAGCGTTGAGACCTCCATGGTCCCCTACGAGCAGTACTTC
>TRBV5-4|TRBD2|-|TRBJ2-1
CASSPADVGRAQFF
TGTGCCAGCAGCCCGGCGGATGTCGGGAGGGCCCAGTTCTTC
>TRBV27|TRBD1|-|TRBJ1-5
CASSGTGSLGTQHF
TGTGCCAGCAGTGGGACAGGCTCGCTCGGGACCCAGCATTTT
>TRBV2|-|-|TRBJ2-7
CASKGAHGAYEQYF
TGTGCCAGCAAGGGAGCGCACGGGGCCTACGAGCAGTACTTC
>TRBV21-1|-|-|TRBJ1-5
CASSIKPQARDSNQPQHF
TGTGCCAGCAGCATCAAACCCCAGGCGAGAGATAGCAATCAGCCCCAGCATTTT
>TRBV6-2/TRBV6-3|-|-|TRBJ2-7
CASSRLSYEQYF
TGTGCCAGCAGTCGCCTTTCCTACGAGCAGTACTTC
>TRBV7-9|TRBD1|-|TRBJ1-2
CASSLGTGGAGYGYTF
TGTGCCAGCAGCTTAGGGACAGGGGGCGCCGGCTATGGCTACACCTTC
>TRBV4-1|-|-|TRBJ1-2
CASSQEGKGFDGYTF
TGCGCCAGCAGCCAAGAAGGTAAAGGGTTCGATGGCTACACCTTC
>TRBV6-5|-|-|TRBJ2-2
CASSYSSGANTGELFF
TGTGCCAGCAGTTACTCTAGCGGAGCGAACACCGGGGAGCTGTTTTTT
>TRBV11-2|-|-|TRBJ1-3
CASSLSQSRVGSGNTIYF
TGTGCCAGCAGCTTATCTCAATCCAGGGTGGGGTCTGGAAACACCATATATTTT
>TRBV7-9|-|-|TRBJ2-5
CASSHYWQGKTQYF
TGTGCCAGCAGCCATTACTGGCAGGGGAAGACCCAGTACTTC
>TRBV6-1|-|once|TRBJ1-2
CASSEGYGYTF
TGTGCCAGCAGTGAAGGTTATGGCTACACCTTC
>TRBV9|-|-|TRBJ2-3
CASSVGAQRSADTQYF
TGTGCCAGCAGCGTAGGGGCCCAACGATCCGCAGATACGCAGTATTTT
>TRBV7-9|-|once|TRBJ2-7
CASSLAVLAGSLSYEQYF
TGTGCCAGCAGCTTAGCGGTCCTTGCGGGGAGCCTCTCCTACGAGCAGTACTTC
>TRBV6-2/TRBV6-3|TRBD2|-|TRBJ2-5
CASSYSGLASQETQYF
TGTGCCAGCAGTTACTCGGGACTAGCGAGTCAAGAGACCCAGTACTTC
>TRBV7-6|-|-|TRBJ2-2
CASSLRGTNTGELFF
TGTGCCAGCAGCTTAAGGGGGACGAACACCGGGGAGCTGTTTTTT
>TRBV20-1|-|-|TRBJ1-5
CSARSDRSQHF
TGCAGTGCTAGGTCCGACCGGTCCCAGCATTTT
>TRBV6-4|-|-|TRBJ2-2
CASSHGADTGELFF
TGTGCCAGCAGTCACGGGGCGGACACCGGGGAGCTGTTTTTT
>TRBV25-1|-|-|TRBJ1-2
CASSPMVGGGNLGYTF
TGTGCCAGCAGTCCCATGGTGGGGGGAGGGAACCTCGGCTACACCTTC
>TRBV5-1|TRBD1|-|TRBJ1-1
CASSLRAGTANTEAFF
TGCGCCAGCAGCTTGCGCGCGGGGACAGCAAACACTGAAGCTTTCTTT
>TRBV2|TRBD1|-|TRBJ2-4
CASSEAGQGARDIQYF
TGTGCCAGCAGTGAAGCAGGACAGGGGGCAAGGGACATTCAGTACTTC
>TRBV6-5|TRBD1|-|TRBJ2-7
CASRGQGTYEQYF
TGTGCCAGCAGAGGACAGGGGACCTACGAGCAGTACTTC
>TRBV2|-|-|TRBJ1-3
CASSEGRGVSGNTIYF
TGTGCCAGCAGTGAAGGGAGAGGGGTTTCTGGAAACACCATATATTTT
>TRBV7-9|TRBD2|-|TRBJ2-7
CASSPGTSGRLYEQYF
TGTGCCAGCAGCCCGGGGACTAGCGGGAGATTGTACGAGCAGTACTTC
>TRBV12-3/TRBV12-4|-|few|TRBJ1-3
CASSAGGNTIYF
TGTGCCAGCAGTGCAGGGGGAAACACCATATATTTT
>TRBV5-1|-|-|TRBJ1-1
CASSLAQTNTEAFF
TGCGCCAGCAGCCTTGCGCAAACGAACACTGAAGCTTTCTTT
>TRBV5-6|-|-|TRBJ2-6
CASSLGPSSGANVLTF
TGTGCCAGCAGCTTGGGACCATCCTCTGGGGCCAACGTCCTGACTTTC
>TRBV7-6|TRBD2|-|TRBJ2-1
CASSLEAGGNNEQFF
TGTGCCAGCAGCTTAGAGGCGGGAGGTAACAATGAGCAGTTCTTC
>TRBV4-2|-|-|TRBJ1-2
CASSQETLDGYTF
TGTGCCAGCAGCCAAGAGACACTCGATGGCTACACCTTC
>TRBV5-1|TRBD1|-|TRBJ2-1
CASSLGPGGSYNEQFF
TGCGCCAGCAGCTTGGGGCCAGGGGGCTCCTACAATGAGCAGTTCTTC
>TRBV12-5|-|-|TRBJ2-5
CASGLGQLQQETQYF
TGTGCTAGTGGTTTAGGACAGCTCCAACAAGAGACCCAGTACTTC
>TRBV21-1|-|-|TRBJ2-3
CASSPHPGADTQYF
TGTGCCAGCAGCCCACACCCAGGGGCAGATACGCAGTATTTT
>TRBV5-4|-|-|TRBJ1-1
CASSPGQPNTEAFF
TGTGCCAGCAGCCCCGGACAGCCGAACACTGAAGCTTTCTTT
>TRBV24-1|TRBD2|-|TRBJ2-1
CATSDWLAGFNEQFF
TGTGCCACCAGTGATTGGCTAGCGGGATTTAATGAGCAGTTCTTC